This entry concerns a single T cell receptor beta chain. The data were obtained in a study of PD-L1 blockade in urothelial cancer. Study overall: At 3 weeks (second dose) and 6 weeks after starting treatment, blood was analyzed.

Sequencing was performed with immunoSEQ multiplex PCR; in TCRdb, only in-frame clones are kept and a portion is missing. The sample shows more than 90,000 clones, less than 90% of them seen only once. Stated time point: peripheral blood 6 weeks after treatment start. Locally advanced or metastatic urothelial carcinoma affected the patients. The specimen was PBMCs, collected around atezolizumab (anti-PD-L1) treatment. The TCR was taken from a man between 65 and 79 years old with urothelial cancer.

CDR3 DNA sequence: TGTGCCAGCAGCCGGTACGGGGTGGAAGAGACCCAGTACTTC. The encoded protein is CASSRYGVEETQYF. The chain is built from TRBV7-9 and TRBJ2-5; tentative D call: TRBD2 (5 bases). In germline, CDR1 is SEHNR, CDR2 FQNEAQ (reference sequence). Trimming removed 5 bases from V and 3 bases from J, with 13 bases in between. CDR3 length: 14 residues.